Below are 23 T cell receptor beta chains sequenced from a single sample in a study of T cells after yellow fever vaccination. Each CDR3 protein is one row after TCRdb ran MiXCR on the 5' RACE reads. The sample lists about 630,000 distinct CDR3 sequences, roughly 12% occurring once. The material was PBMCs, obtained on the day of the yellow fever booster vaccination. The receptor set was obtained from a man aged 30 to 39 who received the YFV17D yellow fever vaccine.

This sequence joins TRBV5-1 and TRBJ2-1; D possibly corresponds to TRBD2 (5 bases). The CDR3 is 13 amino acids. V lost 0 bases and J lost 8, with 9 bases in between. Per germline, CDR1 SGHRS and CDR2 YFSETQ. As DNA, the CDR3 is TGCGCCAGCAGCTTGGGATACGGGGATGAGCAGTTCTTC. Amino acids: CASSLGYGDEQFF.

There are a few counts of this clonotype. The chain links TRBV10-3 to TRBJ2-3, with D uncertain. CDR1 is ENHRY, CDR2 SYGVKD, per germline. The CDR3 is 14 residues long. V was pared by 0 bases and J by 5 bases, with 9 bases between. The CDR3 DNA is TGTGCCATCAGTGAGTCGGGTAGTGGAGATACGCAGTATTTT. Protein sequence: CAISESGSGDTQYF.

V usage is TRBV9 and J usage is TRBJ2-5; the D gene is possibly TRBD2 (5 bases). This CDR3 has 12 residues. V shed 0 bases and J shed 7 bases, with 7 bases lying between them. Germline lookup yields CDR1 SGDLS and CDR2 YYNGEE. CDR3 amino acids: CASSVVAGTQYF. Here the CDR3 DNA reads TGTGCCAGCAGCGTAGTTGCGGGGACCCAGTACTTC.

There are many counts of this clonotype. The V gene is TRBV28, the J gene TRBJ2-1, with a tentative D call TRBD1 (5 bases). The V end lost 4 bases, the J end lost 7 bases, and 8 bases lay between the germline ends. This CDR3 spans 12 amino acids. Germline V gene data show CDR1 as MDHEN and CDR2 as SYDVKM. CDR3 nucleotide sequence: TGTGCCAGCAGTTCAGGGCTGAATGAGCAGTTCTTC. It translates to CASSSGLNEQFF.

This clonotype came up a few times. The chain links TRBV4-3 to TRBJ2-1; 13 bases match TRBD2. The J segment lost 0 bases and the V segment lost 4 bases, leaving 21 bases of the junction unmatched. The CDR3 is 23 residues long. The germline V gene has CDR1 LGHNA and CDR2 YSLEER. The CDR3 coding sequence is TGCGCCAGCAGCCCAACCCGGACCCATCCAACTAGCGGGAGGGAGAGCTCCTACAATGAGCAGTTCTTC. Amino acids: CASSPTRTHPTSGRESSYNEQFF.

The chain carries TRBV12-3 or TRBV12-4 and TRBJ2-7; 7 bases line up with TRBD2. V trimming: 6 bases; J trimming: 2 bases; junction bases outside the gene matches: 1. The CDR3 consists of 12 residues. The CDR3 is CASRGGAYEQYF. The CDR3 bases are TGTGCCAGCAGGGGAGGGGCCTACGAGCAGTACTTC.

This clonotype was seen a few times. CDR3 protein: CSARETGTSGSGAQYF. In nucleotides, the CDR3 is TGCAGTGCTAGAGAAACCGGGACTAGCGGGAGTGGGGCCCAGTACTTC. The V and J genes are TRBV20-1 and TRBJ2-5; 14 nucleotides agree with TRBD2. The V and J ends lost 0 bases and 9 bases, in that order; junction bases with no gene match: 9. The CDR3 spans 16 residues. CDR1 is DFQATT, CDR2 SNEGSKA, per germline (reference sequence).

In DNA, the CDR3 is TGTGCCAGCTCACCAAAGACAGGGACATTCAATGAGCAGTTCTTC. It codes for CASSPKTGTFNEQFF. This chain links TRBV18 with TRBJ2-1, with 7 bases lining up with TRBD1. J was trimmed by 6 bases and V by 2 bases; bases with no gene match: 7. In germline, CDR1 is KGHSH, CDR2 LQKENI. The CDR3 runs to 15 residues.

There are a few counts of this clonotype. The chain joins TRBV3-1 to TRBJ2-7; perhaps TRBD1 as D (6 bases). The CDR3 loop spans 15 amino acids. Germline CDR1 reads LGHDT; CDR2 reads YNNKEL (reference sequence). The V and J ends lost 1 base and 5 bases respectively, with 15 bases between them. The CDR3 protein is CASSQAILGADEQYF. The DNA for the CDR3 is TGTGCCAGCAGCCAAGCTATTCTGGGGGCCGACGAGCAGTACTTC.

In its sample, this clonotype was seen a few times. The chain is built from TRBV6-1 and TRBJ2-7; D is uncertain. The length of the CDR3 is 14 residues. V lost 5 bases and J lost 3, with 14 bases in between. Germline CDR1 reads MNHNS; CDR2 reads SASEGT. This CDR3 reads CASSPLDVGYEQYF. DNA of the CDR3: TGTGCCAGCAGTCCCTTGGACGTAGGCTACGAGCAGTACTTC.

This clonotype came up a few times. The chain has TRBV28 and TRBJ1-5; tentative D call: TRBD1 (5 bases). The germline CDR1 and CDR2 sequences are MDHEN and SYDVKM. V gave up 7 bases and J gave up 3 bases, with 13 bases separating them. The CDR3 has 14 residues. The CDR3 sequence is CASTLRGYNQPQHF. Here the CDR3 DNA reads TGTGCCAGCACCTTAAGGGGCTACAATCAGCCCCAGCATTTT.

The chain couples TRBV29-1 to TRBJ2-3; TRBD2 might be the D (5 bases). The V end was cut by 6 bases, the J end by 0 bases, with 22 bases between. Germline CDR1 reads SQVTM; CDR2 reads ANQGSEA. The CDR3 covers 17 residues. CDR3 coding DNA: TGCAGCGTGTGGGGTGGGTTTGAGCGGTCTAGCACAGATACGCAGTATTTT. It specifies CSVWGGFERSSTDTQYF.

This chain uses TRBV29-1 with TRBJ1-1; 7 bases align to TRBD1. Germline lookup yields CDR1 SQVTM and CDR2 ANQGSEA. The CDR3 totals 17 residues. The V segment lost 7 bases and the J segment 2 bases; nucleotides outside the gene matches: 19. This CDR3 reads CSARGQSGGIFNTEAFF. The DNA for the CDR3 is TGCAGCGCCAGGGGACAGTCCGGCGGGATTTTCAACACTGAAGCTTTCTTT.

A few counts support this clonotype. CDR3 protein: CSANTGGDTQYF. In DNA form, the CDR3 reads TGCAGTGCTAACACTGGGGGGGATACGCAGTATTTT. V gene TRBV20-1 combines with J gene TRBJ2-3; perhaps TRBD2 as D (6 bases). The CDR3 sequence is 12 residues long. Germline lookup yields CDR1 DFQATT and CDR2 SNEGSKA (reference sequence). V was cut by 4 bases and J by 6 bases, with 11 bases left in between.

This clonotype was detected only a few times. J is TRBJ2-3 and V is TRBV7-9; D unresolved. The germline V gene has CDR1 SEHNR and CDR2 FQNEAQ (reference sequence). CDR3 length: 12 amino acids. V dropped 11 bases and J dropped 2 bases, with 11 bases sitting between them. In nucleotides, the CDR3 is TGTGCCCAAGAATTTAACACAGATACGCAGTATTTT. Its translation: CAQEFNTDTQYF.

The chain joins TRBV7-9 to TRBJ1-1; D perhaps matches TRBD1 (5 bases). The CDR3 contains 14 residues. The V end was cut by 3 bases, the J end by 5 bases, with 13 bases between. The germline CDR1 and CDR2 sequences are SEHNR and FQNEAQ (reference sequence). DNA for the CDR3: TGTGCCAGCAGCTTGGTGGCACAGGCGACTGAAGCTTTCTTT. Protein: CASSLVAQATEAFF. The variable domain in full, with the rest retrieved from reference TRBV7-9 and TRBJ1-1, is DTGVSQNPRHKITKRGQNVTFRCDPISEHNRLYWYRQTLGQGPEFLTYFQNEAQLEKSRLLSDRFSAERPKGSFSTLEIQRTEQGDSAMYLCASSLVAQATEAFFGQGTRLTVV.

The chain combines TRBV5-4 with TRBJ2-1; D tentatively reads TRBD1 or TRBD2 (6 bases each). Between the trimmed V and J ends, which lost 4 bases and 3 bases, there was a span of 17 bases. CDR3 length equals 16 residues. Germline V CDR1 and CDR2: SGHNT, YYREEE (reference sequence). DNA of the CDR3: TGTGCCAGCAGCCCCAAGGGAGGACAGTACTACAATGAGCAGTTCTTC. Translating it yields CASSPKGGQYYNEQFF.

The genes are TRBV5-1 and TRBJ2-2, with 12 bases matching TRBD2. This CDR3 region has 17 residues. The germline V gene has CDR1 SGHRS and CDR2 YFSETQ. Trimming cost V 0 bases and J 7 bases; bases outside gene matches: 7. CDR3: CASSLASGRANVGELFF. CDR3 nucleotide sequence: TGCGCCAGCAGCTTGGCTAGCGGGAGGGCCAACGTCGGGGAGCTGTTTTTT.

The genes are TRBV20-1 and TRBJ2-1; D gene unclear. This CDR3 is built from 12 residues. Trimming cost V 4 bases and J 6 bases, with 10 bases left between them. Germline CDR1 DFQATT, CDR2 SNEGSKA (reference sequence). CDR3 amino acids: CSAIRQANEQFF. CDR3 sequence (DNA): TGCAGTGCTATTAGACAAGCCAATGAGCAGTTCTTC.

There are many counts of this clonotype. The chain uses TRBV5-1 and TRBJ2-7, with unresolved D. CDR3 length equals 12 residues. Trimming cost V 1 base and J 3 bases, with 5 bases left between them. Germline CDR1 reads SGHRS; CDR2 reads YFSETQ. This chain's CDR3 is CASSLLGYEQYF. The CDR3, as DNA: TGCGCCAGCAGCTTGTTGGGCTACGAGCAGTACTTC.

This clonotype was seen a few times. The chain links TRBV5-1 to TRBJ2-7, with 9 bases lining up with TRBD2. The CDR3 is made up of 15 amino acids. After removal of 0 bases from V and 3 bases from J, the junction contained 4 bases not matched to a gene. Germline V gene lookup returns CDR1 SGHRS and CDR2 YFSETQ. The CDR3 here is CASSLGGRAFYEQYF. The CDR3 coding sequence is TGCGCCAGCAGCTTGGGCGGGAGGGCCTTCTACGAGCAGTACTTC.

J is TRBJ2-2 and V is TRBV7-9; D uncertain. Germline lookup yields CDR1 SEHNR and CDR2 FQNEAQ (reference sequence). This CDR3 contains 17 residues. V shed 2 bases and J shed 0 bases, with 13 bases lying between them. CDR3 region: CASSLRQDKTNTGELFF. In DNA, the CDR3 is TGTGCCAGCAGCTTAAGGCAGGATAAAACGAACACCGGGGAGCTGTTTTTT.

The table lists this clonotype with a few counts. The chain couples TRBV5-4 to TRBJ1-2; TRBD1 might be the D (6 bases). The CDR3 loop spans 11 amino acids. V was pared by 5 bases and J by 9 bases, with 11 bases between. Germline assignment: CDR1 SGHNT and CDR2 YYREEE (reference sequence). Written as DNA, the CDR3 is TGTGCCAGCAGTCGGGGGGCGAGCTACACCTTC. It encodes CASSRGASYTF. Full variable domain (missing parts from reference TRBV5-4 and TRBJ1-2): ETGVTQSPTHLIKTRGQQVTLRCSSQSGHNTVSWYQQALGQGPQFIFQYYREEENGRGNFPPRFSGLQFPNYSSELNVNALELDDSALYLCASSRGASYTFGSGTRLTVV.